Listed below are T cell receptor beta chains from one sample, sequenced in a study of blood T cell repertoires in COVID-19. Data came from immunoSEQ multiplex PCR; TCRdb stores just in-frame clones and leaves some out. This table has 350,000 to 400,000 clones, approximately 90% appearing once. Specimen: PBMCs or T cells enriched from blood (not recorded which). Receptor source: a woman in her 30s with acute COVID-19. Both conserved end residues are part of each CDR3. The D gene is left open where the match is weak. The size entry is marked missing in some rows and otherwise reads once, few, many or a size class.

CDR3aa	CDR3nt	d_gene	abundance	v_gene	j_gene
CASSYSSGGYEKLFF	TGTGCCAGCAGTTACTCGTCAGGGGGGTATGAAAAACTGTTTTTT	TRBD1	NA	TRBV6-5	TRBJ1-4
CASSPGGLTGNTIYF	TGCGCCAGCAGTCCAGGGGGCTTGACTGGAAACACCATATATTTT	TRBD1	NA	TRBV23-1	TRBJ1-3
CASSKTYYRQGVNQPQHF	TGTGCCAGCAGCAAAACATACTACAGACAGGGTGTCAATCAGCCCCAGCATTTT	NA	once	TRBV21-1	TRBJ1-5
CASSEPGTAGEQYF	TGCGCCAGCAGCGAACCCGGGACAGCCGGCGAGCAGTACTTC	TRBD1	NA	TRBV5-1	TRBJ2-7
CASSLGQGNYEKLFF	TGTGCCAGCAGTTTAGGACAGGGTAACTATGAAAAACTGTTTTTT	TRBD1	NA	TRBV27	TRBJ1-4
CASSRGLLATNEKLFF	TGTGCCAGCAGCAGGGGATTACTTGCAACTAATGAAAAACTGTTTTTT	NA	NA	TRBV9	TRBJ1-4
CASSQVDRGSTEAFF	TGCGCCAGCAGCCAGGTTGACAGGGGTAGCACTGAAGCTTTCTTT	TRBD1	NA	TRBV4-1	TRBJ1-1
CASSPSGGFEQYF	TGTGCCAGCAGCCCCTCCGGGGGGTTCGAGCAGTACTTC	TRBD2	NA	TRBV9	TRBJ2-7
CASSSGVVSGYTF	TGTGCCAGTAGTTCGGGGGTGGTGAGTGGCTACACCTTC	NA	NA	TRBV19	TRBJ1-2
CASRPGSYNEQFF	TGTGCCAGCAGGCCGGGCTCCTACAATGAGCAGTTCTTC	NA	NA	TRBV27	TRBJ2-1
CAWSRQGADHEKLFF	TGTGCCTGGAGCCGACAGGGGGCCGATCATGAAAAACTGTTTTTT	TRBD1	NA	TRBV30	TRBJ1-4
CATSTPGARETQYF	TGTGCCACCAGTACCCCAGGGGCCCGTGAGACCCAGTACTTC	NA	NA	TRBV24-1	TRBJ2-5
CASSTTGQGFSAFF	TGTGCCAGCAGTACGACGGGACAGGGGTTTTCAGCTTTCTTT	TRBD1	once	TRBV6-5	TRBJ1-1
CASSYDGKGDEQYF	TGTGCCAGCAGTTATGACGGGAAAGGAGACGAGCAGTACTTC	NA	NA	TRBV5-6	TRBJ2-7
CASGLEVGGNTIYF	TGTGCTAGTGGTTTGGAAGTGGGCGGAAACACCATATATTTT	NA	NA	TRBV12-5	TRBJ1-3
CASTTGLGQPQHF	TGTGCCAGCACCACAGGGTTGGGCCAGCCCCAGCATTTT	NA	NA	TRBV6-5	TRBJ1-5
CASSPRTALYNEQFF	TGTGCCAGTAGTCCTCGGACAGCCTTGTACAATGAGCAGTTCTTC	NA	NA	TRBV19	TRBJ2-1
CASSLARDYLGSTEQFF	TGCGCCAGCAGCTTAGCCCGGGACTACTTGGGGTCTACTGAGCAGTTCTTC	TRBD2	NA	TRBV4-1	TRBJ2-1